Below, 23 T cell receptor beta chains from the same sample are listed, as sequenced in a study of identical twins. Using its own MiXCR run on the 5' RACE reads, TCRdb lists one record per CDR3 protein. The sample lists roughly 490,000 distinct CDR3 sequences, around 15% occurring once. This sample was also put to use in a study of yellow fever vaccine responses in identical twins.

The specimen sequenced was CD4+ T cells sorted from blood. These receptors all come from a young woman in good health.

The sample holds many counts of this clonotype. The V and J genes are TRBV12-3 or TRBV12-4 and TRBJ1-2; maybe TRBD1 (5 bases). This CDR3 contains 12 residues. V lost 5 bases to trimming and J lost 4 bases, with 8 bases between them. The DNA of the CDR3 is TGTGCCAGCAGTCACCAGGGCTATGGCTACACCTTC. Translated: CASSHQGYGYTF.

This clonotype showed up just a few times. This rearrangement joins TRBV7-9 to TRBJ2-7; D is unresolved. V gave up 2 bases and J gave up 2 bases, with 7 bases separating them. The CDR3 runs 13 residues. Germline V lookup: CDR1 SEHNR, CDR2 FQNEAQ (reference sequence). CDR3 region: CASSLKYPYEQYF. The CDR3 nucleotides are TGTGCCAGCAGCTTAAAGTACCCCTACGAGCAGTACTTC.

This clonotype was observed many times. The rearrangement uses TRBV20-1 and TRBJ2-1, with D perhaps matching TRBD2 (6 bases). Trimming took 6 bases from V and 8 from J, leaving 20 bases between them. The CDR3 loop spans 14 amino acids. Looked up from germline, CDR1 is DFQATT and CDR2 is SNEGSKA (reference sequence). The CDR3 loop is CSARSGALAYEQFF. The DNA for the CDR3 is TGCAGTGCGCGTAGCGGCGCCTTAGCCTATGAGCAGTTCTTC.

The chain carries TRBV10-2 and TRBJ2-7; weak D call: TRBD1 (5 bases). With 5 bases removed from V and 2 bases from J, the gap between germline ends came to 10 bases. Germline CDR1 WSHSY, CDR2 SAAADI. The CDR3 sequence is 13 residues long. CDR3 bases: TGCGCCAGCAGTTTACAGGCAACCTACGAGCAGTACTTC. The encoded protein is CASSLQATYEQYF.

This clonotype was detected only a few times. The chain is built from TRBV10-3 and TRBJ2-2, with a weak D call TRBD2 (6 bases). The CDR3 has 13 amino acids. Trimming stripped 4 bases from V and 3 bases from J, with 6 bases between. Germline V gives CDR1 ENHRY, CDR2 SYGVKD. The CDR3 spells CAISGGDTGELFF. DNA for the CDR3: TGTGCCATCAGTGGGGGGGACACCGGGGAGCTGTTTTTT.

The chain uses TRBV20-1 and TRBJ2-7, with a weak D call TRBD1 (7 bases). The germline CDR1 and CDR2 sequences are DFQATT and SNEGSKA (reference sequence). The CDR3 loop spans 14 amino acids. Trimming pared 5 bases from V and 3 bases from J, leaving 17 bases between. The DNA for the CDR3 is TGCAGTGCTGACCTGACAGGGACTGACTACGAGCAGTACTTC. Protein: CSADLTGTDYEQYF.

The CDR3, as DNA: TGTGCCAGCAGTTACTCATACGGGGATTCCTACGAGCAGTACTTC. Encoded protein: CASSYSYGDSYEQYF. The J gene is TRBJ2-7, the V gene TRBV6-5; the D gene is possibly TRBD2 (5 bases). Trimming took off 0 bases at V and 1 base at J, with 10 bases between the two ends. Germline CDR1 and CDR2: MNHEY and SVGAGI. The CDR3 runs to 15 residues.

There are many counts of this clonotype. The CDR3 DNA follows: TGCAGTGCTAGAGATCAGCTGGCGGGAGGAGGTTCGCAGTATTTT. Protein product: CSARDQLAGGGSQYF. The rearrangement joins TRBV20-1 to TRBJ2-3, with 8 bases matching TRBD2. Trimming cost V 0 bases and J 10 bases; bases outside gene matches: 12. The germline CDR1 and CDR2 sequences are DFQATT and SNEGSKA (reference sequence). This CDR3 region has 15 residues.

The chain joins TRBV28 to TRBJ2-7; D is unresolved. This CDR3 region has 13 residues. Trimming shortened V by 6 bases and J by 0 bases, and 9 bases separated the two germline ends. Germline values: CDR1 MDHEN, CDR2 SYDVKM. CDR3 region: CASRVPSSYEQYF. The DNA for the CDR3 is TGTGCCAGCAGGGTCCCGAGCTCCTACGAGCAGTACTTC.

The V and J genes are TRBV6-5 and TRBJ2-7; the D call may be TRBD1 or TRBD2 (5 bases each). The ends were cut back, 10 bases at V and 6 bases at J, with 19 bases in the middle. This CDR3 has 13 residues. From germline, CDR1 is MNHEY and CDR2 SVGAGI. This chain's CDR3 is CATHERVTGEQYF. In DNA form, the CDR3 reads TGTGCCACCCACGAGAGGGTAACAGGCGAGCAGTACTTC.

The chain is built from TRBV12-3 or TRBV12-4 and TRBJ2-2; D is perhaps TRBD2 (5 bases). Trimming left V 6 bases short and J 5 bases short, with 13 bases between. This CDR3 is built from 14 residues. The CDR3 nucleotides are TGTGCCAGCAGGACTACAACGGGAACCGGGGAGCTGTTTTTT. This translates into CASRTTTGTGELFF.

There are a few counts of this clonotype. The V gene is TRBV4-3, the J gene TRBJ2-4, with 7 bases matching TRBD2. Per the germline V gene, CDR1 is LGHNA and CDR2 is YSLEER. The CDR3 totals 19 residues. The junction had 11 bases not matched to a gene; V was cut back by 0 bases and J by 0 bases. In nucleotides, the CDR3 is TGCGCCAGCAGCCAAGATCGGGGACTAACAGATCTAGCCAAAAACATTCAGTACTTC. This codes for CASSQDRGLTDLAKNIQYF.

This clonotype has a handful of counts. The CDR3 protein is CSVPDSRKGYEQYF. CDR3 nucleotide sequence: TGCAGTGTACCCGACTCACGTAAGGGCTACGAGCAGTACTTC. The rearrangement uses TRBV20-1 and TRBJ2-7; no clear D. The CDR3 is 14 amino acids. Per the germline V gene, CDR1 is DFQATT and CDR2 is SNEGSKA (reference sequence). V lost 7 bases to trimming and J lost 3 bases, with 19 bases between them.

The chain recombines TRBV15 with TRBJ2-3; 7 positions agree with TRBD2. The CDR3 contains 16 residues. J gave up 3 bases and V 0 bases, and 6 bases lay outside the gene matches. CDR1 is LNHNV, CDR2 YYDKDF, per germline (reference sequence). The CDR3 here is CATSREGGMVTDTQYF. CDR3 bases: TGTGCCACCAGCAGAGAGGGGGGGATGGTGACAGATACGCAGTATTTT.

This clonotype showed up just a few times. This sequence joins TRBV4-3 and TRBJ2-4; D tentatively reads TRBD1 or TRBD2 (5 bases each). Trimming stripped 0 bases from V and 1 base from J, with 16 bases between. The CDR3 is 18 residues long. Germline V gene lookup returns CDR1 LGHNA and CDR2 YSLEER. DNA of the CDR3: TGCGCCAGCAGCCAAGATTTGGGGGTTTCCGCGGCCAAAAACATTCAGTACTTC. It translates to CASSQDLGVSAAKNIQYF.

The table lists this clonotype with many counts. The rearrangement uses TRBV6-1 and TRBJ1-4; TRBD1 matches 8 bases. Per germline, CDR1 MNHNS and CDR2 SASEGT. Trimming removed 6 bases from V and 4 bases from J; junction bases left unmatched: 4. The CDR3 is 14 residues long. The CDR3 sequence: CASRRTGGNEKLFF. CDR3 DNA: TGTGCCAGCAGGAGAACAGGGGGTAATGAAAAACTGTTTTTT.

This clonotype was recorded at least ten times. The gene calls are TRBV11-2 and TRBJ2-3; D is unclear. This CDR3 has 14 amino acids. The V end was cut by 1 base, the J end by 1 base, with 6 bases between. CDR1 and CDR2 (germline): SGHAT, FQNNGV. CDR3 bases: TGTGCCAGCAGCTTAGCACGGCGCACAGATACGCAGTATTTT. It codes for CASSLARRTDTQYF.

This clonotype was counted a few times. The chain uses TRBV6-1 and TRBJ2-7; TRBD2 aligns across 15 bases. Germline trimming cut 7 bases from V and 7 bases from J; bases unmatched to any gene: 8. CDR1 and CDR2 (germline): MNHNS, SASEGT. CDR3 length: 15 amino acids. CDR3: CASTKLGLAGGEQYF. Here the CDR3 DNA reads TGTGCCAGCACGAAATTAGGACTAGCGGGAGGGGAGCAGTACTTC.

This clonotype came up many times. The chain is built from TRBV12-3 or TRBV12-4 and TRBJ2-7, with D tentatively TRBD2 (6 bases). CDR3 length: 15 residues. Trimming took off 6 bases at V and 4 bases at J, with 19 bases between the two ends. CDR3 sequence: CASREGAGSRYEQYF. The DNA of the CDR3 is TGTGCCAGCAGGGAGGGTGCGGGGAGTAGATACGAGCAGTACTTC.

The chain is built from TRBV20-1 and TRBJ2-3; the match to TRBD2 covers 8 bases. The CDR3 totals 17 residues. Germline-derived CDR1 and CDR2 are DFQATT and SNEGSKA (reference sequence). J gave up 0 bases and V 5 bases, and 13 bases lay outside the gene matches. The chain's CDR3 is CSAVPLTSVTSTDTQYF. CDR3 DNA sequence: TGCAGTGCTGTTCCTTTGACTAGCGTCACGAGCACAGATACGCAGTATTTT.

The table lists this clonotype with a few counts. V is TRBV7-2 and J is TRBJ2-7; D not certain. Germline V gene data show CDR1 as SGHTA and CDR2 as FQGNSA. CDR3 length equals 15 residues. V lost 1 base and J 2 bases, leaving 12 bases between the germline ends. This CDR3 is CASSLEVSSTYEQYF. The CDR3 region has the DNA TGTGCCAGCAGCTTAGAGGTCTCCAGCACCTACGAGCAGTACTTC.

This clonotype was observed a few times. V gene TRBV5-5 combines with J gene TRBJ2-7, with 8 bases lining up with TRBD2. The CDR3 extends over 18 amino acids. Per germline, CDR1 SGHKS and CDR2 YYEKEE (reference sequence). Trimming took 0 bases from V and 4 from J; bases not matched to a gene: 15. CDR3 region: CASSLDGGDSSFDYEQYF. CDR3 in DNA: TGTGCCAGCAGCTTGGACGGGGGGGATTCGTCGTTCGATTACGAGCAGTACTTC.

This rearrangement joins TRBV5-1 to TRBJ2-3; 12 bases are shared with TRBD2. This CDR3 is built from 18 residues. Germline assignment: CDR1 SGHRS and CDR2 YFSETQ. Germline trimming cut 4 bases from V and 4 bases from J; bases unmatched to any gene: 13. In DNA, the CDR3 is TGCGCCAGCAGCGTTCTAGCGGGAGGGCCGTCGGGGTCAGATACGCAGTATTTT. Translating gives CASSVLAGGPSGSDTQYF.